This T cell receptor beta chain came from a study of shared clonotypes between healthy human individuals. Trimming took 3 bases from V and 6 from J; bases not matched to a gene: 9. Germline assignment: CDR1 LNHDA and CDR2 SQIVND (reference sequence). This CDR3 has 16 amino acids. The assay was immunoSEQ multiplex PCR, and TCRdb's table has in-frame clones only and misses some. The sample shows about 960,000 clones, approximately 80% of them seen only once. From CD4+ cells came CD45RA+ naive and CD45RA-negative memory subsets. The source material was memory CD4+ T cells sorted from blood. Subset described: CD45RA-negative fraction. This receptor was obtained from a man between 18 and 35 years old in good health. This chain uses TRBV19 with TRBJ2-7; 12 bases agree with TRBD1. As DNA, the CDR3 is TGTGCCAGTAGTATGGGGGACAGGGGGCTCCTATGCGAGCAGTACTTC. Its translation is CASSMGDRGLLCEQYF. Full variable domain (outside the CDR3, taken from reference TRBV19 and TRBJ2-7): DGGITQSPKYLFRKEGQNVTLSCEQNLNHDAMYWYRQDPGQGLRLIYYSQIVNDFQKGDIAEGYSVSREKKESFPLTVTSAQKNPTAFYLCASSMGDRGLLCEQYFGPGTRLTVT.